The 25 T cell receptor beta chains below come from one sample, sequenced in a study of T cells in Graves' hyperthyroidism and ophthalmopathy. RNA transcripts were the template for amplifying TCR beta CDR3 regions. HTBI primers drove first-round RT-PCR of the TCR CDR3. In TCRdb, the multiplex PCR reads were re-called with MiXCR into one record per CDR3 protein. Of 600,000 or so distinct CDR3 sequences in the sample, 40% to 55% are singletons; the top ten hold roughly 8.2%. Specimen: peripheral blood or thyroid tissue (not recorded which). The receptors derive from a woman aged 18-29 years with Graves' hyperthyroidism.

This clonotype was observed many times. The rearrangement uses TRBV10-3 and TRBJ2-7; no firm D call. Germline assignment: CDR1 ENHRY and CDR2 SYGVKD. This CDR3 contains 13 residues. The V end lost 4 bases, the J end lost 2 bases, and 9 bases lay between the germline ends. The CDR3 here is CAISGHETYEQYF. CDR3 in DNA: TGTGCCATCAGTGGTCACGAAACCTACGAGCAGTACTTC.

The rearrangement links TRBV29-1 to TRBJ1-2, with 10 bases that match TRBD1. Germline V gene sequence: CDR1 SQVTM, CDR2 ANQGSEA. The CDR3 is 11 residues long. V lost 3 bases and J lost 8; bases outside the gene matches: 0. The CDR3 DNA reads TGCAGCGTTGAGACAGGGGGCGGCTACACCTTC. Protein: CSVETGGGYTF.

The table lists this clonotype with many counts. This chain joins TRBV9 and TRBJ1-2; D is unresolved. Germline V gives CDR1 SGDLS, CDR2 YYNGEE. This CDR3 is built from 13 residues. V was cut by 0 bases and J by 5 bases, with 8 bases left in between. In nucleotides, the CDR3 is TGTGCCAGCAGCGTAGGTTCCCTATATGGCTACACCTTC. Its protein product is CASSVGSLYGYTF.

The CDR3 sequence: CASSRNRDTNTGELFF. For the CDR3, the DNA is TGTGCCAGCAGCCGAAACAGGGATACGAACACCGGGGAGCTGTTTTTT. The genes are TRBV7-3 and TRBJ2-2, with TRBD1 as a possible D gene (6 bases). The CDR3 runs 16 residues. V shed 5 bases and J shed 0 bases, with 13 bases lying between them. Germline CDR1 SGHTA, CDR2 FQGTGA.

There are many counts of this clonotype. The chain employs TRBV15 and TRBJ1-2, with D possibly TRBD1 on 6 matching bases. Trimming shortened V by 2 bases and J by 2 bases, and 18 bases separated the two germline ends. The V gene's germline CDR1 is LNHNV and CDR2 YYDKDF (reference sequence). This CDR3 region has 17 residues. The CDR3 here is CATSRSPTVTGNYGYTF. In DNA, the CDR3 is TGTGCCACCAGCAGATCACCAACCGTTACAGGGAACTATGGCTACACCTTC.

This chain connects TRBV2 to TRBJ1-2; TRBD1 might be the D (6 bases). Trimming took 6 bases from V and 1 from J, leaving 21 bases between them. The CDR3 is made up of 17 amino acids. Germline values: CDR1 SNHLY, CDR2 FYNNEI. DNA for the CDR3: TGTGCCAGCAGCCAAGATGACCCACAGGGCCATAACTATGGCTACACCTTC. As protein: CASSQDDPQGHNYGYTF.

Only a few counts were recorded for this clonotype. At one boundary the junction diverges from the germline segment, which might be a read error. The J gene is TRBJ2-7, the V gene TRBV2; D possibly matches TRBD1 or TRBD2 (6 bases each). Germline values: CDR1 SNHLY, CDR2 FYNNEI. CDR3 size: 13 residues. CDR3 residues: CASSERDTGELYF. CDR3 nucleotide sequence: TGTGCCAGCAGTGAGCGGGACACCGGGGAGCTGTACTTC.

V and J are TRBV20-1 and TRBJ1-2; D remains ambiguous. Trimming shortened V by 3 bases and J by 0 bases, and 8 bases separated the two germline ends. Germline V gene sequence: CDR1 DFQATT, CDR2 SNEGSKA (reference sequence). The CDR3 extends over 13 amino acids. The CDR3 nucleotides are TGCAGTGCTAGGCCACGTTCTAACTATGGCTACACCTTC. It codes for CSARPRSNYGYTF.

This clonotype was seen only a few times. The chain joins TRBV12-3 or TRBV12-4 to TRBJ1-3; D gene ambiguous. V lost 5 bases, J lost 2 bases, and 7 bases lay in between. This CDR3 contains 13 residues. The CDR3 reads CASSPRTGNTIYF. DNA of the CDR3: TGTGCCAGCAGTCCACGGACTGGAAACACCATATATTTT.

The V and J genes are TRBV7-3 and TRBJ1-1; maybe TRBD1 (5 bases). This CDR3 has 16 amino acids. CDR1 and CDR2 from the germline V gene are SGHTA and FQGTGA. Trimming stripped 2 bases from V and 1 base from J, with 14 bases between. The CDR3, as DNA: TGTGCCAGCAGCTTAGACAGCGGTACGACGAACACTGAAGCTTTCTTT. The encoded protein is CASSLDSGTTNTEAFF.

A note on this clonotype: Possible read error: a much larger clone is one base away. The chain links TRBV2 to TRBJ2-6; D is ambiguous. V lost 5 bases and J 0 bases, leaving 5 bases between the germline ends. The CDR3 contains 14 residues. Germline V gene data show CDR1 as SNHLY and CDR2 as FYNNEI. This CDR3 reads CASSQSSGANVLTF. The CDR3 nucleotides are TGTGCCAGCAGTCAGAGCTCTGGGGCCAACGTCCTGACTTTC.

This clonotype was seen only once. V is TRBV5-1 and J is TRBJ2-5, with 16 nucleotides matching TRBD2. The V segment lost 2 bases and the J segment 4 bases; nucleotides outside the gene matches: 14. The CDR3 is 20 amino acids. Germline CDR1 and CDR2: SGHRS and YFSETQ. CDR3 nucleotides: TGCGCCAGCAGCTTCCGGGCTCCGGGACTAGCGGGAGGGCTGGGAGAGACCCAGTACTTC. Residues: CASSFRAPGLAGGLGETQYF.

This clonotype was picked up many times. This chain joins TRBV7-8 and TRBJ1-1; D remains unclear. The ends were cut back, 3 bases at V and 1 base at J, with 9 bases in the middle. This CDR3 is 14 amino acids long. Looked up from germline, CDR1 is SGHVS and CDR2 is FQNEAQ. CDR3 sequence: CASSLARQNTEAFF. CDR3 nucleotides: TGTGCCAGCAGCTTGGCCAGACAGAACACTGAAGCTTTCTTT.

About this clonotype: A much larger clonotype is one base distant, so this may be a read error. V and J are TRBV29-1 and TRBJ2-5, with D uncertain. The CDR3 consists of 13 residues. Trimming stripped 3 bases from V and 0 bases from J, with 8 bases between. From germline, CDR1 is SQVTM and CDR2 ANQGSEA. The CDR3 region has the DNA TGCAGCGTTGAGGATACACACCAAGAGACCCAGTACTTC. Encoded protein: CSVEDTHQETQYF.

Many counts were recorded for this clonotype. The CDR3 reads CATSEQGVQYF. Here the CDR3 DNA reads TGTGCCACCAGTGAACAGGGGGTGCAGTACTTC. The chain carries TRBV24-1 and TRBJ2-7; 8 bases are a match to TRBD1. The CDR3 runs to 11 residues. Germline-derived CDR1 and CDR2 are KGHDR and SFDVKD. V lost 4 bases, J lost 9 bases, and 1 base stayed unmatched.

CDR3 nucleotide sequence: TGTGCCAGCAGTCAACGTAGCTACGAGCAGTACTTC. It is translated as CASSQRSYEQYF. This rearrangement joins TRBV2 to TRBJ2-7; D gene unclear. Trimming removed 5 bases at V and 3 bases at J, with 8 bases between. The CDR3 totals 12 residues. Per the germline V gene, CDR1 is SNHLY and CDR2 is FYNNEI.

This clonotype was recorded at least ten times. CDR3: CAISESTWGGKTVYGYTF. CDR3 coding DNA: TGTGCCATCAGTGAGTCGACGTGGGGCGGGAAAACCGTCTATGGCTACACCTTC. The gene calls are TRBV10-3 and TRBJ1-2; D might be TRBD1 (5 bases). The length of the CDR3 is 18 residues. The germline gives CDR1 ENHRY, CDR2 SYGVKD. The V gene lost 0 bases and the J gene lost 4 bases, with 21 bases spanning the gap.

The genes are TRBV15 and TRBJ2-1, with 7 bases that match TRBD2. The germline V gene has CDR1 LNHNV and CDR2 YYDKDF (reference sequence). V was pared by 3 bases and J by 8 bases, with 10 bases of the junction left unmatched. The CDR3 is made up of 15 amino acids. CDR3: CATSRQAGSGDEQFF. DNA of the CDR3: TGTGCCACCAGCAGGCAAGCGGGAAGTGGCGATGAGCAGTTCTTC.

In regard to this clonotype: This could be a read error, since a much larger clone is one nucleotide away. The V gene is TRBV11-1, the J gene TRBJ1-1; D unclear. Germline V gene sequence: CDR1 SGHAT, CDR2 FQDESV (reference sequence). V was trimmed by 5 bases and J by 3 bases, leaving 10 bases between them. The CDR3 consists of 13 residues. Written as DNA, the CDR3 is TGTGCCAGCAGCCTCCTCGAGTACACTGAAGCTTTCTTT. Residues: CASSLLEYTEAFF.

The chain employs TRBV7-9 and TRBJ1-1, with TRBD1 matching 7 bases. The CDR3 is made up of 16 amino acids. Per the germline V gene, CDR1 is SEHNR and CDR2 is FQNEAQ (reference sequence). The trim removed 5 bases at V and 5 bases at J, leaving 14 bases unmatched. The CDR3 coding sequence is TGTGCCAGCAGCCAAGAAGCCCACAGGGGAGGTACTGAAGCTTTCTTT. It is translated as CASSQEAHRGGTEAFF.

To note about this clonotype: A much larger clone sits a single nucleotide away, making a read error possible. The chain uses TRBV7-2 and TRBJ1-6; D ambiguous. Germline loops: CDR1 SGHTA, CDR2 FQGNSA. There are 15 residues in the CDR3. The DNA for the CDR3 is TGTGCCAGCAGCTTAGTCTGGGCACTTAATTCACCCCTCAACTTT. This codes for CASSLVWALNSPLNF.

The sample holds a few counts of this clonotype. The gene calls are TRBV29-1 and TRBJ1-3; D not resolved. The CDR3 covers 15 residues. V was clipped by 7 bases and J by 0 bases, with 16 bases between them. The germline V gene encodes CDR1 SQVTM and CDR2 ANQGSEA. The CDR3 loop is CSASVGLSSGNTIYF. The CDR3 coding sequence is TGCAGCGCAAGCGTTGGGCTCAGCTCTGGAAACACCATATATTTT.

This clonotype was detected only once. The gene calls are TRBV7-8 and TRBJ1-6, with 10 positions matching TRBD1. Germline CDR1 SGHVS, CDR2 FQNEAQ. The CDR3 is 12 residues long. V lost 5 bases to trimming and J lost 14 bases; unmatched junction nucleotides: 3. CDR3 coding DNA: TGTGCCAGCAGCCCTGGACAGGGGGCCCTCCACTTT. Protein: CASSPGQGALHF.

Only a few counts were recorded for this clonotype. Here the CDR3 DNA reads TGCAGTGCTTGGGACATCATGAACACTGAAGCTTTCTTT. It codes for CSAWDIMNTEAFF. V and J are TRBV20-1 and TRBJ1-1; tentative D call: TRBD1 (6 bases). Trimming took off 5 bases at V and 0 bases at J, with 10 bases between the two ends. CDR1 is DFQATT and CDR2 is SNEGSKA in the germline V gene (reference sequence). The CDR3 runs 13 residues.

This clonotype was observed at least ten times. The germline gene is not matched at one end of the junction; a read error may be the cause. This chain links TRBV7-7 with TRBJ2-5; TRBD1 matches 8 bases. The length of the CDR3 is 14 residues. Germline V gene sequence: CDR1 SSHAT, CDR2 FNYEAQ (reference sequence). The CDR3 DNA reads TGTGCTAGCAGCCCCAGGGGGCGACAAGAGACCCAGTACTTC. Translating it yields CASSPRGRQETQYF.